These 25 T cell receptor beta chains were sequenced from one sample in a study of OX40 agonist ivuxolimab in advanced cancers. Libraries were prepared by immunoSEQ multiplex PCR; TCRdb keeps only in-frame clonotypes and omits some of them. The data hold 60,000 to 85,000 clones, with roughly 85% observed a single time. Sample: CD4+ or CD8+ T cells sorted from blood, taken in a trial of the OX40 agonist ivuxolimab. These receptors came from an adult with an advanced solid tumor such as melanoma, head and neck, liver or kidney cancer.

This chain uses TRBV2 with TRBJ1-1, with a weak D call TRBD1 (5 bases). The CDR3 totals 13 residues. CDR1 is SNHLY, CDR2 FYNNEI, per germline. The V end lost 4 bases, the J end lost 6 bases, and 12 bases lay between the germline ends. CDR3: CASSARVGAEAFF. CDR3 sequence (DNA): TGTGCCAGCAGTGCCAGGGTAGGTGCTGAAGCTTTCTTT.

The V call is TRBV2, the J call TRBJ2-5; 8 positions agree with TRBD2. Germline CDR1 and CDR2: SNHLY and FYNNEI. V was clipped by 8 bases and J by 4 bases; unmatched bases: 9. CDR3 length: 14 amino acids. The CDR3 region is CASDHRAGGETQYF. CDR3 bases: TGTGCCAGCGACCATCGGGCGGGAGGAGAGACCCAGTACTTC.

The CDR3 coding sequence is TGTGCCTGGAGTGTACCCGGGACCTATAATTCACCCCTCCACTTT. Its translation is CAWSVPGTYNSPLHF. The chain has TRBV30 and TRBJ1-6; no definite D call. V lost 0 bases and J lost 2, with 8 bases in between. Germline V gives CDR1 GTSNPN, CDR2 SVGIG (reference sequence). This CDR3 contains 15 residues.

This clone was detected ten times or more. The CDR3 protein is CASSQVVGDQPQYF. CDR3 coding DNA: TGCGCCAGCAGCCAAGTAGTGGGCGACCAACCCCAGTACTTC. The chain combines TRBV4-1 with TRBJ2-5; D call uncertain. This CDR3 comprises 14 residues. Germline V gene sequence: CDR1 MGHRA, CDR2 YSYEKL. With 1 base removed from V and 9 bases from J, the gap between germline ends came to 15 bases.

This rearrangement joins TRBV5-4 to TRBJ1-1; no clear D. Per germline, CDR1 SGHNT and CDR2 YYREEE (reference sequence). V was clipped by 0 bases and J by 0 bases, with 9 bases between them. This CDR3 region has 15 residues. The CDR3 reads CASSLAGGLNTEAFF. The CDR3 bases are TGTGCCAGCAGCTTGGCCGGCGGATTGAACACTGAAGCTTTCTTT.

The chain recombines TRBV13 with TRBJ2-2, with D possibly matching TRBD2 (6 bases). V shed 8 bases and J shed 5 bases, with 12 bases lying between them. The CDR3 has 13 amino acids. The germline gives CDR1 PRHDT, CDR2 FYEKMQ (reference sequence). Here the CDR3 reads CASLRRGTGELFF. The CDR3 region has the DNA TGTGCCAGCTTGAGGAGGGGAACCGGGGAGCTGTTTTTT.

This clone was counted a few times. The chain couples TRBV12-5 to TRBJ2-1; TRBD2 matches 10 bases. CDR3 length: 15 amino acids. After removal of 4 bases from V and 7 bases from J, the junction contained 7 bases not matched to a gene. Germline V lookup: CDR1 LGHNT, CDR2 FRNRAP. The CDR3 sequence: CASGWGASGSNEQFF. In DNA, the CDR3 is TGTGCTAGTGGTTGGGGGGCTAGCGGGAGTAATGAGCAGTTCTTC.

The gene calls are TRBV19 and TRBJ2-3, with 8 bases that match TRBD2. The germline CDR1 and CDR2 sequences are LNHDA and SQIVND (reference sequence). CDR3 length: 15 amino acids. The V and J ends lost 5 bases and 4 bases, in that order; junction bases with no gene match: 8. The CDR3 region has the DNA TGTGCCAGTAGTCCCGGGGCGGGAGGCTCAGATACGCAGTATTTT. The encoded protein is CASSPGAGGSDTQYF.

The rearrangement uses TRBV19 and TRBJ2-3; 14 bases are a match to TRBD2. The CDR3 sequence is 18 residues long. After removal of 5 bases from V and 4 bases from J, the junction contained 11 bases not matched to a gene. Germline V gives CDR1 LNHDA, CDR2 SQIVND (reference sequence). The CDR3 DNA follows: TGTGCCAGTAGTCCCCCCGGACTAGCGGGAGGAAGAGCAGATACGCAGTATTTT. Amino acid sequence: CASSPPGLAGGRADTQYF.

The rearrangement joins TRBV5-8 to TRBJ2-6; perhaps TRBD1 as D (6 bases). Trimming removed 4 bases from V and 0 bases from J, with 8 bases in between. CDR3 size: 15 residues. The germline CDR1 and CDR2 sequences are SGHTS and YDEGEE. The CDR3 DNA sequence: TGTGCCAGCAGCCCGGACAGCTCTGGGGCCAACGTCCTGACTTTC. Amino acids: CASSPDSSGANVLTF.

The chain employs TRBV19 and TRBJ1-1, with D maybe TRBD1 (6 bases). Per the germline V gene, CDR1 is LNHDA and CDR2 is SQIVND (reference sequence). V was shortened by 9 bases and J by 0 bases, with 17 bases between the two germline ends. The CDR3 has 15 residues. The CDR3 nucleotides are TGTGCCAGCCAGGACAGCCTTCCTCTGAACACTGAAGCTTTCTTT. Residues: CASQDSLPLNTEAFF. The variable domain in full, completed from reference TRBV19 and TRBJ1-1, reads DGGITQSPKYLFRKEGQNVTLSCEQNLNHDAMYWYRQDPGQGLRLIYYSQIVNDFQKGDIAEGYSVSREKKESFPLTVTSAQKNPTAFYLCASQDSLPLNTEAFFGQGTRLTVV.

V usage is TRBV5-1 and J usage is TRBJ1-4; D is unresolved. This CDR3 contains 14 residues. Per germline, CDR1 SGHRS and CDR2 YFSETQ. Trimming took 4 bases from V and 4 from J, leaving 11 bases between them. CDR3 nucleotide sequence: TGCGCCAGCAGCCCGAGTACTAATAATGAAAAACTGTTTTTT. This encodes CASSPSTNNEKLFF. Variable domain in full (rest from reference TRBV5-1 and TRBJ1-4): KAGVTQTPRYLIKTRGQQVTLSCSPISGHRSVSWYQQTPGQGLQFLFEYFSETQRNKGNFPGRFSGRQFSNSRSEMNVSTLELGDSALYLCASSPSTNNEKLFFGSGTQLSVL.

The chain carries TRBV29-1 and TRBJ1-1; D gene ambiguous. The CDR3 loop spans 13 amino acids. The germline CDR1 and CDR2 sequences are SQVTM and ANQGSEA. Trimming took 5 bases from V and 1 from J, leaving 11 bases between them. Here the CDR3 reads CSVSSNRNTEAFF. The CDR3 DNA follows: TGCAGCGTTAGTTCTAACAGGAACACTGAAGCTTTCTTT.

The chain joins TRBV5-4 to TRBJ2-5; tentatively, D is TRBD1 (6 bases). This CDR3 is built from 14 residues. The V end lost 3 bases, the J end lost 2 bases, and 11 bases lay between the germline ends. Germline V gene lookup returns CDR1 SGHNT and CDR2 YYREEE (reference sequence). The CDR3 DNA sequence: TGTGCCAGCAGCTCCGGACAGATACAAGAGACCCAGTACTTC. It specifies CASSSGQIQETQYF.

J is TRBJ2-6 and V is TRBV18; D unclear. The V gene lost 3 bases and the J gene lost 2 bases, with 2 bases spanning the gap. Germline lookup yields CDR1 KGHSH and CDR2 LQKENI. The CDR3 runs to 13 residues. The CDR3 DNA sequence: TGTGCCAGCTCACCCGCTGGGGCCAACGTCCTGACTTTC. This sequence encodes CASSPAGANVLTF.

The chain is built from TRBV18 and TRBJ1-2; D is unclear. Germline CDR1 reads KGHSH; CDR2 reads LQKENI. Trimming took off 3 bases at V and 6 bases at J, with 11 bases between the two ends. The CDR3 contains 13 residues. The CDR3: CASSPRESDGYTF. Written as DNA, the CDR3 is TGTGCCAGCTCACCTCGGGAGTCCGATGGCTACACCTTC.

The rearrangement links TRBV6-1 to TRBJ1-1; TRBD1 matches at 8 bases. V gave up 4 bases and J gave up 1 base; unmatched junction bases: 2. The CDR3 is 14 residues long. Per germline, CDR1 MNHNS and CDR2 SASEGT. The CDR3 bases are TGTGCCAGCAGTGCCGGGACAGGGAACACTGAAGCTTTCTTT. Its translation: CASSAGTGNTEAFF.

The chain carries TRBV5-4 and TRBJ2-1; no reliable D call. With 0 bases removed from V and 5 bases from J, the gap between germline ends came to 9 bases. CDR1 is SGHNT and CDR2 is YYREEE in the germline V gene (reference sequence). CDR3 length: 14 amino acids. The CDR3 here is CASSLVTRNNEQFF. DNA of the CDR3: TGTGCCAGCAGCTTGGTAACTCGGAACAATGAGCAGTTCTTC.

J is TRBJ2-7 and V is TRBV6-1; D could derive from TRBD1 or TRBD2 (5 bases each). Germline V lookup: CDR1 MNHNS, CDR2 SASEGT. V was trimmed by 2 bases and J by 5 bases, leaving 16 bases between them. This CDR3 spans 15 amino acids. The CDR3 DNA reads TGTGCCAGCAGTGAAACTCCTAGCTCGGGGCACGAGCAGTACTTC. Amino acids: CASSETPSSGHEQYF.

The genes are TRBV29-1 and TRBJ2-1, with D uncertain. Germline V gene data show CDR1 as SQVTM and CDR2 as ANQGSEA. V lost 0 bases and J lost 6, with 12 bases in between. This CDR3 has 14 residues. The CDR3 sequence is CSVEDLDWGNEQFF. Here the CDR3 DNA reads TGCAGCGTTGAAGATCTAGACTGGGGCAATGAGCAGTTCTTC.

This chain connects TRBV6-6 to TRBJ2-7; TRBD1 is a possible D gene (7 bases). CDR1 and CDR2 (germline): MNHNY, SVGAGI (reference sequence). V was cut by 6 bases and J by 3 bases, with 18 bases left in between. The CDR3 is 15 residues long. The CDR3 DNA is TGTGCCAGCAGCCGCGGGACAGATTCGGGCTACGAGCAGTACGTC. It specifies CASSRGTDSGYEQYV.

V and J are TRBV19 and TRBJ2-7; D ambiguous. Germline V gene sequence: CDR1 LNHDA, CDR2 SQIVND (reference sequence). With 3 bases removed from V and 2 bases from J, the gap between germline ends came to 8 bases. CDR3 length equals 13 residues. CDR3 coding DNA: TGTGCCAGTAGTATGAGGAGAGCCTACGAGCAGTACTTC. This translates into CASSMRRAYEQYF.

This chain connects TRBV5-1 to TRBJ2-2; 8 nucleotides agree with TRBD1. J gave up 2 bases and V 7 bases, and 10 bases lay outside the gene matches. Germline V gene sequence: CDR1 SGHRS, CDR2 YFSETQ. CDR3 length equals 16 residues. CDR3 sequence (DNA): TGCGCCAGCCATCGTGGACAGGGAGCTAACACCGGGGAGCTGTTTTTT. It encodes CASHRGQGANTGELFF.

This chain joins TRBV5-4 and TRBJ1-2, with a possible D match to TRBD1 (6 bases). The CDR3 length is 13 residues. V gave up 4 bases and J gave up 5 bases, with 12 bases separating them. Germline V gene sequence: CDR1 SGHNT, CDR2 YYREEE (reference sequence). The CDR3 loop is CASSKRTEYGYTF. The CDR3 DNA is TGTGCCAGCAGCAAACGGACAGAATATGGCTACACCTTC.

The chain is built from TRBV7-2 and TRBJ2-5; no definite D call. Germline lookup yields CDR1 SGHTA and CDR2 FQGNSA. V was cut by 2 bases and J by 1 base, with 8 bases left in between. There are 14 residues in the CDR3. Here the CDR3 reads CASSLRSSQETQYF. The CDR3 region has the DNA TGTGCCAGCAGCTTAAGGTCCAGCCAAGAGACCCAGTACTTC.